This T cell receptor beta chain stems from a study of blood T cells in healthy people across ages. Germline assignment: CDR1 SEHNR and CDR2 FQNEAQ (reference sequence). Deletions cut 2 bases from V and 4 bases from J, with 17 bases between. The CDR3 extends over 17 amino acids. Together with a sample-barcoded 5' primer, a J-beta primer mix was included in a second PCR lasting roughly 6 to 12 cycles. TCRdb re-analysed the 5' RACE reads in MiXCR, keeping a single row per CDR3 protein. The sample contains about 560,000 distinct CDR3 sequences, about a quarter of which appear only once. This clonotype was seen a few times. These data also featured in a second study, about T cells of mothers and their children.

The source is a boy younger than 10 in good health. The sequenced material came from blood. The genes are TRBV7-9 and TRBJ2-2; D is unclear. CDR3 in amino acids: CASSLTSWPGGTGELFF. The DNA of the CDR3 is TGTGCCAGCAGCTTAACGTCGTGGCCAGGTGGCACCGGGGAGCTGTTTTTT. Together with reference TRBV7-9 and TRBJ2-2, the CDR3 gives the full variable domain: DTGVSQNPRHKITKRGQNVTFRCDPISEHNRLYWYRQTLGQGPEFLTYFQNEAQLEKSRLLSDRFSAERPKGSFSTLEIQRTEQGDSAMYLCASSLTSWPGGTGELFFGEGSRLTVL.